This is a list of T cell receptor beta chains from one sample in a study of ipilimumab plus nivolumab after autologous stem cell transplantation. The data were produced by immunoSEQ multiplex PCR, yet TCRdb's version contains in-frame clones alone and is incomplete. Among 20,000 to 25,000 clones listed, about 80% were seen once. This sample comprised PBMCs, obtained in a trial of ipilimumab plus nivolumab as post-transplant consolidation. These receptors all stem from a male donor with diffuse large B-cell lymphoma. CDR3s include the opening cysteine and the closing phenylalanine or tryptophan. D genes are given only for firm matches. Clone size, where shown, is once, few, many, or a class for clones that have expanded.

TRBV30,13,NA,TRBJ2-5,NA,CAWSQGGPETQYF,TGTGCCTGGAGCCAAGGGGGGCCGGAGACCCAGTACTTC
TRBV6-1,14,NA,TRBJ1-4,NA,CASSDFPTIWKLFF,TGTGCCAGCAGTGATTTCCCGACCATTTGGAAACTGTTTTTT
TRBV7-9,17,NA,TRBJ1-5,NA,CASSLVGRGNGNQPQHF,TGTGCCAGCAGCTTAGTAGGTCGGGGAAACGGCAATCAGCCCCAGCATTTT
TRBV2,15,NA,TRBJ1-2,NA,CASARLLGRSYGYTF,TGTGCCAGTGCGAGACTATTAGGACGGAGCTATGGCTACACCTTC
TRBV2,16,NA,TRBJ2-1,NA,CASSGLRGRSYNEQFF,TGTGCCAGCAGTGGGCTACGGGGGAGGTCCTACAATGAGCAGTTCTTC
TRBV7-9,14,NA,TRBJ1-2,NA,CASSLAGADYGYTF,TGTGCCAGCAGCTTAGCCGGGGCTGACTATGGCTACACCTTC
TRBV27,14,NA,TRBJ2-7,NA,CASSMGRGSGEQYF,TGTGCCAGCAGTATGGGGAGAGGGTCTGGCGAGCAGTACTTC
TRBV5-4,15,TRBD2,TRBJ2-1,NA,CASSFSGGGYNEQFF,TGTGCCAGCAGCTTTAGCGGGGGGGGCTACAATGAGCAGTTCTTC
TRBV28,14,NA,TRBJ2-1,NA,CASSMAGQYNEQFF,TGTGCCAGCAGTATGGCAGGGCAATACAATGAGCAGTTCTTC
TRBV28,18,NA,TRBJ2-5,NA,CASRTINRNRDPKETQYF,TGTGCCAGCAGAACCATAAACCGGAACCGGGACCCTAAGGAGACCCAGTACTTC
TRBV9,11,NA,TRBJ2-1,NA,CASSAQGEQFF,TGTGCCAGCAGCGCCCAGGGTGAGCAGTTCTTC
TRBV27,14,NA,TRBJ1-2,NA,CASSLTAINYGYTF,TGTGCCAGCAGCCTTACAGCGATTAACTATGGCTACACCTTC
TRBV6-5,14,NA,TRBJ1-6,NA,CASSLGSYNSPLHF,TGTGCCAGCAGCTTAGGGTCTTATAATTCACCCCTCCACTTT
TRBV7-9,16,TRBD1,TRBJ1-5,NA,CASSQYLGGGNQPQHF,TGTGCCAGCAGCCAATATTTAGGGGGCGGCAATCAGCCCCAGCATTTT
TRBV13,16,TRBD1,TRBJ2-1,NA,CASSLVGTGKYNEQFF,TGTGCCAGCAGCTTAGTAGGGACAGGGAAATACAATGAGCAGTTCTTC
TRBV5-4,16,NA,TRBJ1-5,NA,CASSLVGSHSNQPQHF,TGTGCCAGCAGCTTGGTTGGCTCACATAGCAATCAGCCCCAGCATTTT
TRBV11-2,15,NA,TRBJ1-4,NA,CASSLILDIREKLFF,TGTGCCAGCAGCTTAATATTGGACATACGAGAAAAACTGTTTTTT
TRBV4-2,18,TRBD2,TRBJ2-5,few,CASSSFPGLAGGGETQYF,TGTGCCAGCAGCTCTTTTCCGGGACTAGCGGGGGGTGGAGAGACCCAGTACTTC
TRBV7-9,16,TRBD1,TRBJ1-4,NA,CASKEGTAMGGGKLFF,TGTGCCAGCAAAGAGGGGACAGCAATGGGCGGCGGAAAACTGTTTTTT
TRBV19,16,NA,TRBJ1-2,NA,CASSMGRGTFHYGYTF,TGTGCCAGTAGTATGGGACGGGGCACCTTTCACTATGGCTACACCTTC
TRBV7-3,11,NA,TRBJ1-6,NA,CASSHASPLHF,TGTGCCAGCAGCCACGCTTCACCCCTCCACTTT
TRBV5-1,13,NA,TRBJ2-2,NA,CASSSGDTGELFF,TGCGCCAGCAGCTCGGGAGACACCGGGGAGCTGTTTTTT
TRBV19,15,NA,TRBJ1-5,NA,CASSGPGYGNQPQHF,TGTGCCAGTAGTGGACCCGGGTATGGCAATCAGCCCCAGCATTTT
TRBV4-3,18,NA,TRBJ2-3,NA,CASSQDVPGPGGPDTQYF,TGCGCCAGCAGCCAAGATGTACCGGGGCCCGGCGGCCCAGATACGCAGTATTTT
TRBV28,12,NA,TRBJ1-2,few,CASNGGLYGYTF,TGTGCCAGCAACGGGGGCCTCTATGGCTACACCTTC
TRBV28,13,NA,TRBJ1-2,few,CASSIPENYGYTF,TGTGCCAGCAGCATTCCAGAGAACTATGGCTACACCTTC
TRBV9,14,TRBD1,TRBJ1-1,few,CASSPDRGTGEAFF,TGTGCCAGCAGCCCCGACAGGGGAACAGGTGAAGCTTTCTTT
TRBV4-1,14,TRBD1,TRBJ2-7,NA,CASSQTSGGYEQYF,TGCGCCAGCAGCCAAACCTCAGGGGGCTACGAGCAGTACTTC